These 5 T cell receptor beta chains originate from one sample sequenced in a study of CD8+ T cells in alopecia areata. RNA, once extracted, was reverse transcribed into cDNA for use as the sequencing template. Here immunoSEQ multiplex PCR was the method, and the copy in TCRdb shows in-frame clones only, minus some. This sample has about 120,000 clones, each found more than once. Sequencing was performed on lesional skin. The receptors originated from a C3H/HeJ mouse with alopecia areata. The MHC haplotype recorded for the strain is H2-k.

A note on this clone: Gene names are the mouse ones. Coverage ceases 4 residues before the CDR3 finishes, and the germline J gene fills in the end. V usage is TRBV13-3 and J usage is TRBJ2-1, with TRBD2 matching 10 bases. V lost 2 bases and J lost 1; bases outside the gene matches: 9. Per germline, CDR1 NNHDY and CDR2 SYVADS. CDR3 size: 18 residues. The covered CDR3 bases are TGTGCCAGCAGTGAAACTACTGGGGGGGGTGTCAACTATGCT. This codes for CASSETTGGGVNYA. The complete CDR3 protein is CASSETTGGGVNYAEQFF.

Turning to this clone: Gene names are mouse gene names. The CDR3 sequence is CTCSAWGLAETLYF. CDR3 bases read: TGCACCTGCAGTGCCTGGGGTCTTGCAGAA. The chain uses TRBV1 and TRBJ2-3, with TRBD2 as a possible D gene (6 bases). The CDR3 end falls 4 residues outside the read, so it is completed with the germline J gene. Germline lookup yields CDR1 NSQYPW and CDR2 LRSPGD (reference sequence). Trimming pared 3 bases from V and 2 bases from J, leaving 9 bases between. CDR3 size: 14 residues.

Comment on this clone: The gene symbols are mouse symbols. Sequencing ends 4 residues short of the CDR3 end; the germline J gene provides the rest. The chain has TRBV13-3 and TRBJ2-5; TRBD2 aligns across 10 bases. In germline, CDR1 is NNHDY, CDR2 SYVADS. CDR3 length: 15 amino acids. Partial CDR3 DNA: TGTGCCAGCAGTCTGGGGGGGCGCGCCGAAGAC. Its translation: CASSLGGRAED. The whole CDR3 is CASSLGGRAEDTQYF.

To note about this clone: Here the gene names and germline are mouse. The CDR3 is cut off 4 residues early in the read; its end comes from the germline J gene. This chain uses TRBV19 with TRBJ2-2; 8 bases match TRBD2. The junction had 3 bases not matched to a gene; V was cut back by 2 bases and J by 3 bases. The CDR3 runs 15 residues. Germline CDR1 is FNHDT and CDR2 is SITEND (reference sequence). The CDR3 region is CASSMGGLDTGQLYF. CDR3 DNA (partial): TGTGCCAGCAGTATGGGGGGGCTGGACACCGGG.

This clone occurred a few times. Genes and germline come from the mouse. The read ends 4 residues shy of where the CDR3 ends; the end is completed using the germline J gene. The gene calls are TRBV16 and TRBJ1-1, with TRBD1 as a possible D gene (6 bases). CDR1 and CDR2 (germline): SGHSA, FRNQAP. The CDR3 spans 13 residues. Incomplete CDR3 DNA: TGTGCAAGCAGCTGGGGACACCAAAAA. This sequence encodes CASSWGHQK. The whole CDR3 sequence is CASSWGHQKEVFF.